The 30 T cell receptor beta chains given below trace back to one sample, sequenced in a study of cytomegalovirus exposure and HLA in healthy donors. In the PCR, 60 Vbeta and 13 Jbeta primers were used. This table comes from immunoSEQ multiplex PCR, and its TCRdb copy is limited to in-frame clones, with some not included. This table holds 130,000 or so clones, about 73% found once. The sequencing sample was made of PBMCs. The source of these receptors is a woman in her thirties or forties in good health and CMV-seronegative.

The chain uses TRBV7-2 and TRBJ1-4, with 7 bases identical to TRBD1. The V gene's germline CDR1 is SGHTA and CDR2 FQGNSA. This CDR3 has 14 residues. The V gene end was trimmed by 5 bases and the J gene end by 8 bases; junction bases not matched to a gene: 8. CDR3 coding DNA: TGTGCCAGCAGCCGAGGGGGCGTAGGGGAAAAACTGTTTTTT. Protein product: CASSRGGVGEKLFF.

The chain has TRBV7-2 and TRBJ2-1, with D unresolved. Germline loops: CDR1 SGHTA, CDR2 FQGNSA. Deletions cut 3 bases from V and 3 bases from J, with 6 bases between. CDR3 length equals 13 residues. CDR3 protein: CASSLGSYNEQFF. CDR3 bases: TGTGCCAGCAGCTTGGGCAGCTACAATGAGCAGTTCTTC. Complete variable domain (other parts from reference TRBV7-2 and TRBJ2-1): GAGVSQSPSNKVTEKGKDVELRCDPISGHTALYWYRQSLGQGLEFLIYFQGNSAPDKSGLPSDRFSAERTGGSVSTLTIQRTQQEDSAVYLCASSLGSYNEQFFGPGTRLTVL.

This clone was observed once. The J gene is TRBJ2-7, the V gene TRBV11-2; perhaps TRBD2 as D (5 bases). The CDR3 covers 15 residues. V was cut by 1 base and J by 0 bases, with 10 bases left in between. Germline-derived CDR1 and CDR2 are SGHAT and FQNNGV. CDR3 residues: CASSLVQGSSYEQYF. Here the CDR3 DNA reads TGTGCCAGCAGCTTAGTTCAAGGGAGCTCCTACGAGCAGTACTTC.

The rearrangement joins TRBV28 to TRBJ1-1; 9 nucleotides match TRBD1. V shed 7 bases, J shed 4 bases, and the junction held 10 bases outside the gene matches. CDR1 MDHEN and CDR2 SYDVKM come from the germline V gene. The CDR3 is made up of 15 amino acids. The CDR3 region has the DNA TGTGCCAGCAACTGGGGGGACAGGGTTGGCACTGAAGCTTTCTTT. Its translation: CASNWGDRVGTEAFF. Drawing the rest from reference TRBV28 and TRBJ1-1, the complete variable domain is DVKVTQSSRYLVKRTGEKVFLECVQDMDHENMFWYRQDPGLGLRLIYFSYDVKMKEKGDIPEGYSVSREKKERFSLILESASTNQTSMYLCASNWGDRVGTEAFFGQGTRLTVV.

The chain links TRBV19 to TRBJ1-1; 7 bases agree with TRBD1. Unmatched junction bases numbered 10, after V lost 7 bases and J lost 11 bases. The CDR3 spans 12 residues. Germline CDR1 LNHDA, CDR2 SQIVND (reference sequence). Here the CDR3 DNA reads TGTGCCAGTACCTTAGGGGGACAGACGGCTTTCTTT. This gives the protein CASTLGGQTAFF.

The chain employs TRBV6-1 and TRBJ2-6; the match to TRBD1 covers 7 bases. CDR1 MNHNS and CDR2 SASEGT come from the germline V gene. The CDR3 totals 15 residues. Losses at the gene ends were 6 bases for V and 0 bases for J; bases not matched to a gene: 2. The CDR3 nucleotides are TGTGCCAGCAGGACAGGGAGCTCTGGGGCCAACGTCCTGACTTTC. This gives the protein CASRTGSSGANVLTF.

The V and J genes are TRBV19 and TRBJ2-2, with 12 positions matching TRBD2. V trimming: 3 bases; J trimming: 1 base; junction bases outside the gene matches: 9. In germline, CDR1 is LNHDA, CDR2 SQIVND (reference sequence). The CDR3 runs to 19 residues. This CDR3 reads CASSIRLAGEGVNTGELFF. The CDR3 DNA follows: TGTGCCAGTAGTATCAGACTAGCGGGAGAAGGTGTGAACACCGGGGAGCTGTTTTTT.

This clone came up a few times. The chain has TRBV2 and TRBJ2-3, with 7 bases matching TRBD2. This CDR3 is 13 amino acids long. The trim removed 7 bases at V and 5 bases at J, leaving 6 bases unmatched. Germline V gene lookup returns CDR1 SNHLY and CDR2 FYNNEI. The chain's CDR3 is CASIRLAEDTQYF. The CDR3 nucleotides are TGTGCCAGCATTCGGCTAGCGGAAGATACGCAGTATTTT.

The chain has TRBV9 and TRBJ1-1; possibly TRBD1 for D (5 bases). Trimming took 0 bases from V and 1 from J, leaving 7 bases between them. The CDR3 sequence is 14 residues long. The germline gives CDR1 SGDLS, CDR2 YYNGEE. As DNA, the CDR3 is TGTGCCAGCAGCGTAGAAGGGGCGAACACTGAAGCTTTCTTT. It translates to CASSVEGANTEAFF.

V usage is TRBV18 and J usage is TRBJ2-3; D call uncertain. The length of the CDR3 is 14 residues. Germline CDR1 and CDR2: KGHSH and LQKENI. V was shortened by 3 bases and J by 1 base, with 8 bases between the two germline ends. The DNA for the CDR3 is TGTGCCAGCTCACCGGTGCCGGGCACAGATACGCAGTATTTT. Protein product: CASSPVPGTDTQYF.

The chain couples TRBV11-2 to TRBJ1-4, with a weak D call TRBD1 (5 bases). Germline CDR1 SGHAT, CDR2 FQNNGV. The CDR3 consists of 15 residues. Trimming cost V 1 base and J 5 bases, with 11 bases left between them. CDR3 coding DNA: TGTGCCAGCAGCTTAGTATGGGGGGGAAATGAAAAACTGTTTTTT. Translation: CASSLVWGGNEKLFF.

The CDR3 region has the DNA TGTGCCAGCAGTGCGAGGCAGAAAGAGACCCAGTACTTC. This codes for CASSARQKETQYF. The chain uses TRBV2 and TRBJ2-5; D gene ambiguous. There are 13 residues in the CDR3. V lost 4 bases and J lost 3, with 9 bases in between. Germline CDR1 and CDR2: SNHLY and FYNNEI.

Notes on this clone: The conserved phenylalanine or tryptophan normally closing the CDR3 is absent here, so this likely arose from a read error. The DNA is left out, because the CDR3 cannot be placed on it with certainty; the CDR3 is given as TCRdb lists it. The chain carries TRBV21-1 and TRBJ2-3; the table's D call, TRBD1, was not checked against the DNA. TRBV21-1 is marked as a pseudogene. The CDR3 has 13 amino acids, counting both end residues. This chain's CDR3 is CASSKQQAPSWLY.

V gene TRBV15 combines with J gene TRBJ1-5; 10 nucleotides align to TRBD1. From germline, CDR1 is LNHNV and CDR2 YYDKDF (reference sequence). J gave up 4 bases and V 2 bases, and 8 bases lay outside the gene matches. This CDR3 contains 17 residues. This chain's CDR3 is CATSRPTGTGVNQPQHF. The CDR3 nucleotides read TGTGCCACCAGCAGACCAACCGGGACAGGGGTTAATCAGCCCCAGCATTTT.

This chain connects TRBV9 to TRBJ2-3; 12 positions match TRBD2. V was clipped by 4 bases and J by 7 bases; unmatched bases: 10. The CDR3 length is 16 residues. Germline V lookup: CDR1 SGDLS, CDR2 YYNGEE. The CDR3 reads CASSKRTSGTGYTQYF. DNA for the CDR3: TGTGCCAGCAGCAAACGGACTAGCGGGACGGGGTATACGCAGTATTTT.

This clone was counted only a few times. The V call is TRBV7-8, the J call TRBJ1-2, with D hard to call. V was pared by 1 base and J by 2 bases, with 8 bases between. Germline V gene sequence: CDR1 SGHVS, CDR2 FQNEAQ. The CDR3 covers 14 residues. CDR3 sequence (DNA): TGTGCCAGCAGCTTAGAGAGAGGCAACTATGGCTACACCTTC. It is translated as CASSLERGNYGYTF.

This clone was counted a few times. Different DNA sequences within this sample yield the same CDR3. This CDR3 reads CASSLARGGTEAFF. Here the CDR3 DNA reads TGTGCCAGCAGCTTGGCTAGGGGAGGCACTGAAGCTTTCTTT. The chain employs TRBV5-4 and TRBJ1-1, with TRBD1 as a possible D gene (5 bases). CDR1 is SGHNT and CDR2 is YYREEE in the germline V gene (reference sequence). Between the trimmed V and J ends, which lost 0 bases and 4 bases, there was a span of 10 bases. The CDR3 spans 14 residues.

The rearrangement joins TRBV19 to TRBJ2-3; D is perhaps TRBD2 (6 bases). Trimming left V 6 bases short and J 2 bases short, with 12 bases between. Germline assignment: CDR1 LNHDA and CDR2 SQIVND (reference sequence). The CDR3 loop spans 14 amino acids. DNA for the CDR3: TGTGCCAGTAGACAACCGGGGGACACAGATACGCAGTATTTT. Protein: CASRQPGDTDTQYF.

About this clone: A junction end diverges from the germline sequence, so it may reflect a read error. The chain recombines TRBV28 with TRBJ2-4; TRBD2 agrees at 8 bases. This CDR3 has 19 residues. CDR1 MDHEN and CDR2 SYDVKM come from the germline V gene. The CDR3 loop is CASSLSGLRSGSPKNSQYF. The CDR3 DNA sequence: TGTGCCAGCAGTTTATCTGGATTAAGGAGCGGGAGTCCCAAAAACAGTCAGTACTTC.

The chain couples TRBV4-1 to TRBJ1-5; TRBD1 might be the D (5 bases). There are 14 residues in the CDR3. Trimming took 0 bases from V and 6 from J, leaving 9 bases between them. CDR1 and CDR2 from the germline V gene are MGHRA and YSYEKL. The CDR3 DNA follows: TGCGCCAGCAGCCAAGACTGGGGGGGTCAGCCCCAGCATTTT. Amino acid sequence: CASSQDWGGQPQHF.

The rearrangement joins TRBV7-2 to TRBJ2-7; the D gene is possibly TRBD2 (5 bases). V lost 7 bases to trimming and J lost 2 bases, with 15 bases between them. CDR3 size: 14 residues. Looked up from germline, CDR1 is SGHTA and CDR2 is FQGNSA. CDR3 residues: CASTPAGVPYEQYF. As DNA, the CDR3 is TGTGCCAGCACTCCGGCCGGGGTACCCTACGAGCAGTACTTC.

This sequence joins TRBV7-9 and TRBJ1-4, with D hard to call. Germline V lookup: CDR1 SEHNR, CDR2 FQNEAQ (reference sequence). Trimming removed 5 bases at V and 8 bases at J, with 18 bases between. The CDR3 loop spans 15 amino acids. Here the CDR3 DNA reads TGTGCCAGCAGCGCCCAAGTGGTCGGCGGAGAAAAACTGTTTTTT. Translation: CASSAQVVGGEKLFF.

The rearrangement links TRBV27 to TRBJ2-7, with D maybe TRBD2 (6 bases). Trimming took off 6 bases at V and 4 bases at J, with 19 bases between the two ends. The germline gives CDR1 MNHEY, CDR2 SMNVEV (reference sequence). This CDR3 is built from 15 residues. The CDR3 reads CASRRTLAPLYEQYF. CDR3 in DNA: TGTGCCAGCAGGCGGACACTAGCTCCACTTTACGAGCAGTACTTC.

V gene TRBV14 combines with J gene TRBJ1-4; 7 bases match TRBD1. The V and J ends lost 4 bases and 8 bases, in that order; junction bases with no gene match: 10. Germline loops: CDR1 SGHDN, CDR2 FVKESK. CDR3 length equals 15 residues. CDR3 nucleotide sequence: TGTGCCAGCAGCCTCGGACAGGTTTTTGGAGAAAAACTGTTTTTT. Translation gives CASSLGQVFGEKLFF.

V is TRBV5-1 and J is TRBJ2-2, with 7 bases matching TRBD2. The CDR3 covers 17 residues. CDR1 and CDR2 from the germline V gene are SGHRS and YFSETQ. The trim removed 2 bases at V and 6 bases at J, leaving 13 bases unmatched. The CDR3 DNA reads TGCGCCAGCAGCTTCTTAGGGACTACGCTCCTCTCCGGGGAGCTGTTTTTT. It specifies CASSFLGTTLLSGELFF.

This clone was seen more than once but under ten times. CDR3 region: CASSLFNPLAGHTDTQYF. CDR3 coding DNA: TGTGCCAGCAGTTTATTTAACCCGTTAGCGGGACACACAGATACGCAGTATTTT. The chain uses TRBV28 and TRBJ2-3, with 8 nucleotides matching TRBD2. Per the germline V gene, CDR1 is MDHEN and CDR2 is SYDVKM. V trimming: 1 base; J trimming: 2 bases; junction bases outside the gene matches: 11. The CDR3 totals 18 residues.

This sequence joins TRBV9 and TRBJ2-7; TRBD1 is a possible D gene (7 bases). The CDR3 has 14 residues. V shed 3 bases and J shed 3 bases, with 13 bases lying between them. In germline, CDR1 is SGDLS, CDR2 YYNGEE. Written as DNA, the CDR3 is TGTGCCAGCAGCGAAGGGGGCGGGAACTACGAGCAGTACTTC. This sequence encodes CASSEGGGNYEQYF.

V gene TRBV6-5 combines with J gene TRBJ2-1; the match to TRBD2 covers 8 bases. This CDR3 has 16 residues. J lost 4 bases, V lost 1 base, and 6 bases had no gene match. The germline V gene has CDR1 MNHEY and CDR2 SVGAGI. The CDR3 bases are TGTGCCAGCAGTTACTGGATAGCGGGACCTTACAATGAGCAGTTCTTC. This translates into CASSYWIAGPYNEQFF.

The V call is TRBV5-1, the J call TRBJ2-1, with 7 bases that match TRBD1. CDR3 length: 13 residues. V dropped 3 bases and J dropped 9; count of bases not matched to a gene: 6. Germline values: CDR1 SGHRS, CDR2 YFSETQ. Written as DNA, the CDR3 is TGCGCCAGCAGCTCGTGGGGACAGACTGAGCAGTTCTTC. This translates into CASSSWGQTEQFF.

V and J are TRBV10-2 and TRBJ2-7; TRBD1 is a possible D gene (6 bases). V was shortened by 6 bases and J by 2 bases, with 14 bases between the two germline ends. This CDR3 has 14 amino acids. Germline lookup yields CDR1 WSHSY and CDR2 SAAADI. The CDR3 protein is CASRDTGSTYEQYF. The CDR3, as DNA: TGCGCCAGCAGGGACACAGGGTCTACCTACGAGCAGTACTTC.